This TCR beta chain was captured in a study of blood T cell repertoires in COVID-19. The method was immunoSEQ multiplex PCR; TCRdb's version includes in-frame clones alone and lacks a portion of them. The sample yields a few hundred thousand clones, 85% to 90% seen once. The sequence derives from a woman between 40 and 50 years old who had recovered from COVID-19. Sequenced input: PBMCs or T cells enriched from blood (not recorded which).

The CDR3 coding sequence is TGTGCCAGCAGTGAACGGGGCCCGGGGGGAGTAGTCTACGAGCAGTACTTC. Translated, it gives CASSERGPGGVVYEQYF. The chain combines TRBV6-1 with TRBJ2-7, with 7 positions matching TRBD2. The CDR3 totals 17 residues. Unmatched junction bases numbered 13, after V lost 2 bases and J lost 3 bases. Per the germline V gene, CDR1 is MNHNS and CDR2 is SASEGT.